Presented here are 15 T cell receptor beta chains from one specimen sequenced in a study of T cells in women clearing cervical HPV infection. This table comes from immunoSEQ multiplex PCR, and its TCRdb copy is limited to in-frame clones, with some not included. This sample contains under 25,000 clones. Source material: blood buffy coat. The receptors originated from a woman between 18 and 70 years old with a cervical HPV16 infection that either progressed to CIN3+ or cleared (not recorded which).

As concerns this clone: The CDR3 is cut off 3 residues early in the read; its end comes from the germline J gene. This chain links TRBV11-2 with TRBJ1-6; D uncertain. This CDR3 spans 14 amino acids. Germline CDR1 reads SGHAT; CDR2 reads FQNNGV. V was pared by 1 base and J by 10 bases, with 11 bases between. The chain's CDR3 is CASSLGQVGSPLHF. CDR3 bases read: TGTGCCAGCAGCTTAGGTCAAGTTGGCTCACCC.

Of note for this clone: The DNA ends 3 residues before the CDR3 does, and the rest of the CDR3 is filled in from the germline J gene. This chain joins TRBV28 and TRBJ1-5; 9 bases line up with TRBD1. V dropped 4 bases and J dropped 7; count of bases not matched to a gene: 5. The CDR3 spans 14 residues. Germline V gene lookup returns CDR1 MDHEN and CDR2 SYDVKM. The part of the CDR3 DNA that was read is TGTGCCAGCAGTTGGGGACAGGGAATCCAGCCC. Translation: CASSWGQGIQP. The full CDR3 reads CASSWGQGIQPQHF.

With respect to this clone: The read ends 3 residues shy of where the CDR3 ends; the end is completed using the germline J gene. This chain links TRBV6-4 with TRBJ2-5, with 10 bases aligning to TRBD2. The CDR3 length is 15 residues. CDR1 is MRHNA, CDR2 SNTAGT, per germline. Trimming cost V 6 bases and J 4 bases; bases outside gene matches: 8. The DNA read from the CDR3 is TGTGCCAGCAGCCCGGGACTAGCGACCGGAGAGACC. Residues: CASSPGLATGET. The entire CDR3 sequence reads CASSPGLATGETQYF.

The chain's CDR3 is CASSPGLAGETQYF. The part of the CDR3 DNA that was read is TGTGCCAGCTCACCAGGACTAGCGGGAGAGACG. The chain joins TRBV18 to TRBJ2-3; TRBD2 agrees at 13 bases. The read finishes 3 residues shy of the CDR3 end, and the germline J gene is used to complete it. The germline gives CDR1 KGHSH, CDR2 LQKENI. The CDR3 consists of 14 residues.

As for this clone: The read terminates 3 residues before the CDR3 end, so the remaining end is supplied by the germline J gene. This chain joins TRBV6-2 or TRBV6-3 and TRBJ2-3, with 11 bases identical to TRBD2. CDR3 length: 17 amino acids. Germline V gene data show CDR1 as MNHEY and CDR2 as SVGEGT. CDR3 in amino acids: CASSSPSSGGTQETQYF. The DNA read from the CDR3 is TGTGCCAGCAGTTCCCCCTCTAGCGGGGGGACTCAAGAGACG.

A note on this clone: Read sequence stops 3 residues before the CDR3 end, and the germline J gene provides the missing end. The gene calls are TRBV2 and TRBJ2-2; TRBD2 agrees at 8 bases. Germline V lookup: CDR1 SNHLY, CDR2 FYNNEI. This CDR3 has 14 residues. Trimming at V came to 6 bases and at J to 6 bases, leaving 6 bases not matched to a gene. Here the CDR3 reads CASSWTSSAGELFF. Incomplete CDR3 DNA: TGTGCCAGCAGCTGGACTAGCTCCGCCGGGGAG.

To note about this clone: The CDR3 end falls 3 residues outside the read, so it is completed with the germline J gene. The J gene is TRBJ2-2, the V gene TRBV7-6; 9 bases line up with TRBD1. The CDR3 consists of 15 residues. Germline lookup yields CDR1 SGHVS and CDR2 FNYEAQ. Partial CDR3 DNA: TGTGCCAGCAGCTTGTGGGGGACAGGGTACGAAAAG. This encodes CASSLWGTGYEK. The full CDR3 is CASSLWGTGYEKLFF. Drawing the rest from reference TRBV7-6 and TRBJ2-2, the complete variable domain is GAGVSQSPRYKVTKRGQDVALRCDPISGHVSLYWYRQALGQGPEFLTYFNYEAQQDKSGLPNDRFSAERPEGSISTLTIQRTEQRDSAMYRCASSLWGTGYEKLFFGEGSRLTVL.

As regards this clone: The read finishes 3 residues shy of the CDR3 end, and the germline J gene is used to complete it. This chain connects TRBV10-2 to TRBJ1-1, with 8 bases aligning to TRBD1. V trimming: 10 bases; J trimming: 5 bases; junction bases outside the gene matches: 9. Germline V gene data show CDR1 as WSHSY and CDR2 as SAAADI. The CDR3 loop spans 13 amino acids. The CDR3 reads CATMDRVRTEAFF. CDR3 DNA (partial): TGCGCCACTATGGACAGGGTAAGGACTGAA.

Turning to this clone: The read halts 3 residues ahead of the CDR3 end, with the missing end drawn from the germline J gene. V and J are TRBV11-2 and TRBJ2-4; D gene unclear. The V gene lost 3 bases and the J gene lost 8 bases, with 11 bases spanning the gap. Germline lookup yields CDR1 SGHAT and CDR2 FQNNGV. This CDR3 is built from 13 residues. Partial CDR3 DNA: TGTGCCAGCAGCTTTAAAGGGTTAGACATT. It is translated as CASSFKGLDI. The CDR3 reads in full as CASSFKGLDIQYF. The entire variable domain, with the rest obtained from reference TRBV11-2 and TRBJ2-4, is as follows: EAGVAQSPRYKIIEKRQSVAFWCNPISGHATLYWYQQILGQGPKLLIQFQNNGVVDDSQLPKDRFSAERLKGVDSTLKIQPAKLEDSAVYLCASSFKGLDIQYFGAGTRLSVL.

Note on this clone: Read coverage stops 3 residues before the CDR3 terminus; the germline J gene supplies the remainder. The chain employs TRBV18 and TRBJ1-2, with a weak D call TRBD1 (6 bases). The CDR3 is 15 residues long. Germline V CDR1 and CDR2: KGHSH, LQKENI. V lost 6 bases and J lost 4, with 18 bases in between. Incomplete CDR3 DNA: TGTGCCAGCTCCCCCCCAGGGGACCTCGGCTATGGC. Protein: CASSPPGDLGYG. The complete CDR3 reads CASSPPGDLGYGYTF. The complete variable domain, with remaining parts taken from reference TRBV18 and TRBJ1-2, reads NAGVMQNPRHLVRRRGQEARLRCSPMKGHSHVYWYRQLPEEGLKFMVYLQKENIIDESGMPKERFSAEFPKEGPSILRIQQVVRGDSAAYFCASSPPGDLGYGYTFGSGTRLTVV.

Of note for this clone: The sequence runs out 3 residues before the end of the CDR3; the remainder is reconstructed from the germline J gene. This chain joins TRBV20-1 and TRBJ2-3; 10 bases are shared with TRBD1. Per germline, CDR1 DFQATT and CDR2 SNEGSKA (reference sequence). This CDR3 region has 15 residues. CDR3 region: CSAASGQGLNQPQYF. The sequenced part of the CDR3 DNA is TGCAGTGCCGCTTCGGGACAGGGGCTAAATCAGCCG.

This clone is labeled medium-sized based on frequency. The sequenced CDR3 bases are TGCAGTGCTAGACTCGGGACTAGCGGGGAATTAGAGACG. Residues: CSARLGTSGELET. From start to end, the CDR3 is CSARLGTSGELETQYF. The J gene is TRBJ2-3, the V gene TRBV20-1; TRBD2 matches 13 bases. The read halts 3 residues ahead of the CDR3 end, with the missing end drawn from the germline J gene. The CDR3 spans 16 residues. Per germline, CDR1 DFQATT and CDR2 SNEGSKA (reference sequence).

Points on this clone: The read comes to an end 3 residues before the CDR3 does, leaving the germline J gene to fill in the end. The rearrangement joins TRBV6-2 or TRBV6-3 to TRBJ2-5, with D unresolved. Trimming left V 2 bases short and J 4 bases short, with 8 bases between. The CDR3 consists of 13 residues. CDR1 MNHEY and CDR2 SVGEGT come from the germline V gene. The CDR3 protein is CASSYVARETQYF. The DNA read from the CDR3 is TGTGCCAGCAGTTACGTGGCTCGAGAGACC.

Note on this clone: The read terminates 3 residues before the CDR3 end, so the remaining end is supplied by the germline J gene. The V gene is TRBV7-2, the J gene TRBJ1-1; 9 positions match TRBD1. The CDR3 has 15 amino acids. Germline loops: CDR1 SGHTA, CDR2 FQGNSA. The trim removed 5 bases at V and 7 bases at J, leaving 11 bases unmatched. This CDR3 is CASSANSGQGFEAFF. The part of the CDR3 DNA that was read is TGTGCCAGCAGCGCCAACTCGGGACAGGGCTTTGAA. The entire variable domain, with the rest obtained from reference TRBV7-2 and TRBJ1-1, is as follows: GAGVSQSPSNKVTEKGKDVELRCDPISGHTALYWYRQSLGQGLEFLIYFQGNSAPDKSGLPSDRFSAERTGGSVSTLTIQRTQQEDSAVYLCASSANSGQGFEAFFGQGTRLTVV.

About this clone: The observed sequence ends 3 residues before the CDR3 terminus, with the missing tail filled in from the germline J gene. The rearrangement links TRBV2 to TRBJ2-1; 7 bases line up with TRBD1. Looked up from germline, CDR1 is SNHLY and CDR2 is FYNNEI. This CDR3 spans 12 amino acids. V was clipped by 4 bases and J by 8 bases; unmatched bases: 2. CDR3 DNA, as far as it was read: TGTGCCAGCAGTGTCACAGGGGATGAG. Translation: CASSVTGDE. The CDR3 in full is CASSVTGDEQFF.